Below are 7 T cell receptor beta chains sequenced from a single sample in a study of T cell responses to AZD1222 COVID-19 vaccine (dated by TCRdb to 2020 to 2023). The label giving this sample's time point can be read as: baseline before first vaccination. The library was built by means of the immunoSEQ multiplex PCR assay. TCRdb holds this immuneACCESS table with in-frame rearrangements only. Some clones are missing; in checked studies, unresolved V genes explain under half, and the rest has no known cause. The sample data list 98,000 or so clones, and 75% to 90% of these were observed just once. Of the sample, approximately 18% falls within the top ten clones. This sample comprised peripheral blood, obtained on day 0 of AZD1222 vaccination. Receptor source: an adult in good health.

This chain links TRBV10-3 with TRBJ2-7; tentative D call: TRBD2 (5 bases). CDR3 length: 13 amino acids. The V gene lost 6 bases and the J gene lost 3 bases, with 12 bases spanning the gap. The germline V gene encodes CDR1 ENHRY and CDR2 SYGVKD. The CDR3, as DNA: TGTGCCATCAGCGGGGAAACCGTCTACGAGCAGTACTTC. Translated, it gives CAISGETVYEQYF.

J is TRBJ1-6 and V is TRBV10-2, with a tentative D call TRBD1 (6 bases). This CDR3 contains 14 residues. Germline CDR1 and CDR2: WSHSY and SAAADI. V gave up 2 bases and J gave up 9 bases, with 11 bases separating them. The CDR3 loop is CASSERGERSPLHF. The CDR3 DNA is TGCGCCAGCAGTGAGAGGGGGGAACGTTCACCCCTCCACTTT.

This chain links TRBV6-5 with TRBJ2-7, with 7 bases that match TRBD1. Germline V gene lookup returns CDR1 MNHEY and CDR2 SVGAGI. CDR3 length: 16 residues. Losses at the gene ends were 2 bases for V and 2 bases for J; bases not matched to a gene: 9. Here the CDR3 reads CASSYGPDRVTYEQYF. The CDR3 DNA is TGTGCCAGCAGTTACGGCCCAGACAGGGTTACCTACGAGCAGTACTTC.

The chain links TRBV7-9 to TRBJ1-2; 7 nucleotides match TRBD1. Germline assignment: CDR1 SEHNR and CDR2 FQNEAQ (reference sequence). V lost 6 bases and J lost 5; bases outside the gene matches: 9. This CDR3 has 14 residues. The CDR3 protein is CASRSIGTDYGYTF. Written as DNA, the CDR3 is TGTGCCAGCAGATCTATCGGGACAGATTATGGCTACACCTTC.

This clone is a singleton in its sample. This chain connects TRBV7-6 to TRBJ1-2; D remains ambiguous. The CDR3 length is 16 residues. Germline loops: CDR1 SGHVS, CDR2 FNYEAQ. V lost 5 bases to trimming and J lost 8 bases, with 24 bases between them. The CDR3 nucleotides are TGTGCCAGCAGCGAATCGATGGGGATTGACTATCCGGGCTACACCTTC. It yields the protein CASSESMGIDYPGYTF.

The count of this clone is one. The rearrangement joins TRBV7-6 to TRBJ2-3, with 7 nucleotides matching TRBD2. Germline V gene sequence: CDR1 SGHVS, CDR2 FNYEAQ. This CDR3 is built from 16 residues. The junction had 5 bases not matched to a gene; V was cut back by 0 bases and J by 2 bases. CDR3 DNA: TGTGCCAGCAGCTTAGCGCTAGCGGAGGCCACAGATACGCAGTATTTT. It codes for CASSLALAEATDTQYF.

The chain is built from TRBV19 and TRBJ2-7; tentatively, D is TRBD2 (6 bases). Deletions cut 5 bases from V and 5 bases from J, with 19 bases between. Looked up from germline, CDR1 is LNHDA and CDR2 is SQIVND (reference sequence). The CDR3 is 15 residues long. The CDR3 region is CASSLLTSHVDEQYF. The CDR3 DNA sequence: TGTGCCAGTAGTCTCCTAACTAGCCACGTCGACGAGCAGTACTTC.